A single T cell receptor (beta chain) is shown here with its context. In the authors' methods: Estimation of nucleated cell counts was performed using reference gene primer amplification. TCRdb's table, derived via immunoSEQ multiplex PCR, lists solely in-frame clones and lacks some. That table furnishes V, J and clone size, whereas the DNA furnished D and trimming. The sample shows under 300,000 clones, approximately 87% of them seen only once. This record belongs to a study of blood T cell repertoires in COVID-19. Across the study: COVID-19 samples collected from the United States, Italy and Spain covered acute and convalescent phases. In each case, the material was cDNA or gDNA derived from T cells, B-cell-depleted T cells, or PBMCs.

Germline trimming cut 0 bases from V and 1 base from J; bases unmatched to any gene: 2. This CDR3 comprises 15 residues. The germline V gene encodes CDR1 LGHDT and CDR2 YNNKEL (reference sequence). The rearrangement joins TRBV3-1 (or the pseudogene TRBV3-2) to TRBJ2-5, with 7 bases lining up with TRBD2. The specimen was peripheral blood. This clonotype originated in a man aged 55 to 70 who had recovered from COVID-19. The CDR3 coding sequence is TGTGCCAGCAGCCAAGACGGGACTACCCAAGAGACCCAGTACTTC. Amino acid sequence: CASSQDGTTQETQYF.